Below, 23 T cell receptor beta chains from the same sample are listed, as sequenced in a study of blood T cell repertoires in COVID-19. Sequencing used immunoSEQ multiplex PCR; TCRdb keeps in-frame clones, though not all of them. The sample carries roughly 200,000 clones, about 83% recorded once. Sequencing used PBMCs or T cells enriched from blood (not recorded which). The source of these receptors is a woman aged 25 to 39 who had been exposed to COVID-19.

This clone appeared a single time. The chain uses TRBV7-3 and TRBJ2-1, with D tentatively TRBD1 (7 bases). CDR1 SGHTA and CDR2 FQGTGA come from the germline V gene. The CDR3 covers 15 residues. Trimming took off 2 bases at V and 5 bases at J, with 13 bases between the two ends. CDR3 in DNA: TGTGCCAGCAGCTTAGGCCAGGGGGGCCACAATGAGCAGTTCTTC. This translates into CASSLGQGGHNEQFF.

J is TRBJ2-2 and V is TRBV6-5; possible D gene TRBD1, 6 bases. V was clipped by 4 bases and J by 6 bases, with 18 bases between them. Germline assignment: CDR1 MNHEY and CDR2 SVGAGI. The CDR3 has 16 amino acids. This CDR3 reads CASSSQRARGPGELFF. In DNA form, the CDR3 reads TGTGCCAGCAGTTCCCAGAGGGCCAGGGGTCCCGGGGAGCTGTTTTTT.

The rearrangement uses TRBV5-5 and TRBJ2-5; 7 nucleotides align to TRBD1. Trimming removed 4 bases from V and 5 bases from J; junction bases left unmatched: 8. Germline V gene sequence: CDR1 SGHKS, CDR2 YYEKEE (reference sequence). The CDR3 contains 14 residues. This chain's CDR3 is CASSPGQVGETQYF. In DNA, the CDR3 is TGTGCCAGCAGCCCCGGACAGGTAGGGGAGACCCAGTACTTC.

The V call is TRBV5-1, the J call TRBJ1-3, with unresolved D. Per germline, CDR1 SGHRS and CDR2 YFSETQ. CDR3 size: 14 residues. V lost 5 bases and J 0 bases, leaving 9 bases between the germline ends. CDR3 in DNA: TGCGCCAGCAGGGACGGGGACTCTGGAAACACCATATATTTT. Translation gives CASRDGDSGNTIYF. Full variable domain (missing parts from reference TRBV5-1 and TRBJ1-3): KAGVTQTPRYLIKTRGQQVTLSCSPISGHRSVSWYQQTPGQGLQFLFEYFSETQRNKGNFPGRFSGRQFSNSRSEMNVSTLELGDSALYLCASRDGDSGNTIYFGEGSWLTVV.

The chain couples TRBV19 to TRBJ2-3; TRBD2 aligns across 7 bases. Trimming took 8 bases from V and 0 from J; bases not matched to a gene: 2. This CDR3 comprises 13 residues. Germline CDR1 LNHDA, CDR2 SQIVND (reference sequence). DNA of the CDR3: TGTGCCAGTGCCGGGGGGAGCACAGATACGCAGTATTTT. Translating it yields CASAGGSTDTQYF.

The chain couples TRBV24-1 to TRBJ2-3; D is perhaps TRBD1 (5 bases). This CDR3 comprises 15 residues. V was trimmed by 4 bases and J by 0 bases, leaving 10 bases between them. Germline CDR1 KGHDR, CDR2 SFDVKD. This CDR3 is CATSEDTTSTDTQYF. CDR3 bases: TGTGCCACCAGTGAGGACACCACTAGCACAGATACGCAGTATTTT.

The J gene is TRBJ2-7, the V gene TRBV5-1, with 7 bases lining up with TRBD1. V lost 6 bases to trimming and J lost 7 bases; unmatched junction nucleotides: 13. Germline V gene lookup returns CDR1 SGHRS and CDR2 YFSETQ. This CDR3 spans 14 amino acids. CDR3 sequence: CASNSDDRVSEQYF. The CDR3 bases are TGCGCCAGCAACTCGGACGACAGGGTCTCAGAGCAGTACTTC.

This clone appeared a few times. The CDR3, as DNA: TGTGCCAGCAGCCGGACTATCGAGACCCAGTACTTC. Translating gives CASSRTIETQYF. V usage is TRBV7-9 and J usage is TRBJ2-5; the D gene is possibly TRBD2 (6 bases). V dropped 5 bases and J dropped 5 bases, with 9 bases sitting between them. The CDR3 runs to 12 residues. Germline V gene lookup returns CDR1 SEHNR and CDR2 FQNEAQ (reference sequence).

V gene TRBV10-3 combines with J gene TRBJ2-7, with D tentatively TRBD2 (5 bases). From germline, CDR1 is ENHRY and CDR2 SYGVKD. The CDR3 contains 16 residues. The V end was cut by 3 bases, the J end by 6 bases, with 21 bases between. CDR3 nucleotide sequence: TGTGCCATCAGTGACCGAGAGGGCGGAATCACCGCCGAGCAGTACTTC. The encoded protein is CAISDREGGITAEQYF.

The V call is TRBV3-1 (or the pseudogene TRBV3-2), the J call TRBJ2-3, with 7 bases lining up with TRBD1. With V trimmed by 3 bases and J by 4 bases, 7 bases remained unmatched. The germline V gene has CDR1 LGHDT and CDR2 YNNKEL (reference sequence). This CDR3 region has 15 residues. CDR3 in DNA: TGTGCCAGCAGCCAGGAGACAGGGAATGCAGATACGCAGTATTTT. Translated: CASSQETGNADTQYF.

This clone was seen only a few times. Germline is not matched at one junction end, which may reflect a read error. This chain connects TRBV7-7 to TRBJ1-5; 9 bases agree with TRBD1. This CDR3 comprises 16 residues. CDR1 and CDR2 from the germline V gene are SSHAT and FNYEAQ (reference sequence). CDR3: CASSQGQGKSNQPQHF. The CDR3 nucleotides are TGTGCTAGCAGCCAAGGACAGGGGAAGAGCAATCAGCCCCAGCATTTT.

V gene TRBV7-2 combines with J gene TRBJ2-5; 8 nucleotides align to TRBD2. This CDR3 comprises 15 residues. Germline loops: CDR1 SGHTA, CDR2 FQGNSA. J lost 4 bases, V lost 2 bases, and 6 bases had no gene match. CDR3: CASSLNGGAGETQYF. The CDR3 region has the DNA TGTGCCAGCAGCTTAAACGGGGGGGCGGGAGAGACCCAGTACTTC.

The rearrangement joins TRBV2 to TRBJ1-4, with D hard to call. The V gene's germline CDR1 is SNHLY and CDR2 FYNNEI. The CDR3 is 14 amino acids. With 7 bases removed from V and 5 bases from J, the gap between germline ends came to 14 bases. DNA of the CDR3: TGTGCCAGCAAAGTGAGCCCCCGCAATGAAAAACTGTTTTTT. Translation gives CASKVSPRNEKLFF.

The rearrangement links TRBV5-1 to TRBJ2-5; tentatively, D is TRBD2 (6 bases). Germline CDR1 and CDR2: SGHRS and YFSETQ. CDR3 length: 16 amino acids. V dropped 5 bases and J dropped 7 bases, with 24 bases sitting between them. Here the CDR3 reads CASSLRDTALGGTQYF. Written as DNA, the CDR3 is TGCGCCAGCAGTCTCCGCGACACCGCTCTCGGGGGGACCCAGTACTTC.

This chain connects TRBV30 to TRBJ1-1; D gene unclear. V was shortened by 1 base and J by 8 bases, with 14 bases between the two germline ends. This CDR3 region has 13 residues. The germline CDR1 and CDR2 sequences are GTSNPN and SVGIG (reference sequence). CDR3 DNA sequence: TGTGCCTGGAGTGGCACAGTCCGAGGGGAAGCTTTCTTT. Amino acids: CAWSGTVRGEAFF. Drawing the rest from reference TRBV30 and TRBJ1-1, the complete variable domain is SQTIHQWPATLVQPVGSPLSLECTVEGTSNPNLYWYRQAAGRGLQLLFYSVGIGQISSEVPQNLSASRPQDRQFILSSKKLLLSDSGFYLCAWSGTVRGEAFFGQGTRLTVV.

CDR3 amino acids: CASSYSREESTDTQYF. CDR3 sequence (DNA): TGTGCCAGCAGTTACAGTCGGGAGGAGAGCACAGATACGCAGTATTTT. The chain joins TRBV6-5 to TRBJ2-3, with 7 bases matching TRBD2. The germline V gene has CDR1 MNHEY and CDR2 SVGAGI. The junction had 5 bases not matched to a gene; V was cut back by 2 bases and J by 0 bases. The CDR3 extends over 16 amino acids.

This chain joins TRBV2 and TRBJ2-1; D possibly corresponds to TRBD1 (5 bases). There are 11 residues in the CDR3. Germline V CDR1 and CDR2: SNHLY, FYNNEI. V was pared by 8 bases and J by 4 bases, with 6 bases between. This CDR3 reads CASGAYNEQFF. The CDR3 DNA follows: TGTGCCAGCGGGGCTTACAATGAGCAGTTCTTC.

This clone appeared a single time. The V and J genes are TRBV27 and TRBJ2-7; a possible D gene is TRBD2 (7 bases). Germline V gene data show CDR1 as MNHEY and CDR2 as SMNVEV (reference sequence). The V and J ends lost 4 bases and 4 bases respectively, with 17 bases between them. The CDR3 has 15 amino acids. The CDR3 protein is CASSSPTGGHYEQYF. CDR3 nucleotide sequence: TGTGCCAGCAGTTCCCCCACCGGGGGGCATTACGAGCAGTACTTC.

This chain links TRBV21-1 with TRBJ1-2; the D call TRBD1 from the table was never checked on the DNA. TRBV21-1 is given as a pseudogene. This CDR3 has 16 amino acids. The CDR3 reads CASSKGGDREDYGYTF. CDR3 bases: TGTGCCAGCAGCAAAGGAGGGGACAGGGAAGACTATGGCTACACCTTC.

Note on this clone: Sequence at one end of the junction differs from germline and may be a read error. This rearrangement joins TRBV5-4 to TRBJ2-2; 8 bases align to TRBD2. Germline-derived CDR1 and CDR2 are SGHNT and YYREEE (reference sequence). The CDR3 length is 19 residues. CDR3 residues: CASTLRAGGLTGTPGELFF. CDR3 DNA: TGTGCCAGCACCTTGAGGGCGGGGGGTCTGACGGGGACCCCCGGGGAGCTGTTTTTT.

This clone was observed a handful of times. The chain has TRBV4-3 and TRBJ2-1; 9 bases align to TRBD2. V shed 2 bases and J 3 bases; nucleotides not matched to a gene: 5. The germline V gene encodes CDR1 LGHNA and CDR2 YSLEER. This CDR3 has 16 residues. The CDR3: CASSQLGGGDYNEQFF. The CDR3 DNA reads TGCGCCAGCAGCCAATTAGGCGGGGGGGACTACAATGAGCAGTTCTTC.

The chain uses TRBV6-5 and TRBJ1-4; the D gene is possibly TRBD1 (5 bases). With 7 bases removed from V and 5 bases from J, the gap between germline ends came to 11 bases. This CDR3 is built from 13 residues. Germline-derived CDR1 and CDR2 are MNHEY and SVGAGI. The CDR3 DNA sequence: TGTGCCAGCATGACAGCCCCAAATGAAAAACTGTTTTTT. Translating it yields CASMTAPNEKLFF.

This chain joins TRBV5-8 and TRBJ2-7; maybe TRBD2 (5 bases). This CDR3 is 15 amino acids long. Germline CDR1 SGHTS, CDR2 YDEGEE. V was clipped by 1 base and J by 2 bases, with 13 bases between them. The CDR3 DNA is TGTGCCAGCAGCTTGCACCGGCACGGGGCCTACGAGCAGTACTTC. Encoded protein: CASSLHRHGAYEQYF.